Listed below are T cell receptor beta chains from one sample, sequenced in a study of blood T cells in healthy people across ages. TCRdb fed the 5' RACE reads into MiXCR, producing one record per CDR3 protein. The sample has about 800,000 distinct CDR3 sequences, around 50% seen once. Sequenced: blood. Every receptor here comes from a man older than 75 in good health. CDR3s leave out the opening cysteine and the closing phenylalanine or tryptophan.

>TRBV2|TRBJ2-7|13
AFWETKSFLYEQY
>TRBV27|TRBJ2-1|11
ASSFNGRAEQF
>TRBV15|TRBJ2-2|15
ATSRDLENANTGELF
>TRBV12-3/TRBV12-4|TRBJ2-7|10
ASSLQGNEQY
>TRBV5-1|TRBJ2-2|14
ASSSRLMLNAGELF
>TRBV20-1|TRBJ2-1|11
SVPGTLNNEQF
>TRBV3-1|TRBJ2-6|14
ASSQESSGGANVLT
>TRBV30|TRBJ2-5|11
AWSERLWETQY
>TRBV9|TRBJ1-2|11
ASSVVSNYGYT
>TRBV29-1|TRBJ2-3|11
SVSRLVADTQY
>TRBV5-5|TRBJ2-5|14
ASSLLMRTTQETQY